One and the same sample provided the 4 T cell receptor beta chains below, sequenced in a study of blood T cell repertoires in COVID-19. Some clones are missing from TCRdb's copy, which holds only in-frame ones; the method was immunoSEQ multiplex PCR. The sample records some 150,000 clones, approximately 89% being singletons. The material sequenced was PBMCs or T cells enriched from blood (not recorded which). The receptors stem from a woman aged 18-29 years who had recovered from COVID-19.

The chain couples TRBV7-9 to TRBJ2-7; 9 bases agree with TRBD1. Germline V gives CDR1 SEHNR, CDR2 FQNEAQ (reference sequence). CDR3 length: 16 residues. V was pared by 5 bases and J by 6 bases, with 14 bases of the junction left unmatched. CDR3 DNA: TGTGCCAGCAGCCAATCCCCGGGACAGGGAGGGTCCGAGCAGTACTTC. This encodes CASSQSPGQGGSEQYF.

V usage is TRBV10-2 and J usage is TRBJ2-7; 7 nucleotides match TRBD1. CDR1 WSHSY and CDR2 SAAADI come from the germline V gene. This CDR3 comprises 13 residues. V trimming: 7 bases; J trimming: 0 bases; junction bases outside the gene matches: 3. CDR3 nucleotides: TGCGCCAGCACCGGGGACAGCTCCTACGAGCAGTACTTC. Its protein is CASTGDSSYEQYF.

The table lists this clone with a count of one. V usage is TRBV27 and J usage is TRBJ2-7; TRBD2 might be the D (5 bases). The CDR3 consists of 18 residues. In germline, CDR1 is MNHEY, CDR2 SMNVEV (reference sequence). The V end lost 4 bases, the J end lost 3 bases, and 25 bases lay between the germline ends. The CDR3 DNA reads as TGTGCCAGCAGTTCGATCGGTCGGGGAAGGACCCCTCTCTACGAGCAGTACTTC. Translating gives CASSSIGRGRTPLYEQYF.

This clone was observed once. J is TRBJ2-5 and V is TRBV5-1; D gene ambiguous. The CDR3 length is 12 residues. The V end lost 1 base, the J end lost 5 bases, and 6 bases lay between the germline ends. CDR1 is SGHRS and CDR2 is YFSETQ in the germline V gene. The CDR3 region is CASSLKAETQYF. The CDR3 DNA reads as TGCGCCAGCAGCTTGAAAGCGGAGACCCAGTACTTC. The full variable domain, its missing parts supplied by reference TRBV5-1 and TRBJ2-5, is KAGVTQTPRYLIKTRGQQVTLSCSPISGHRSVSWYQQTPGQGLQFLFEYFSETQRNKGNFPGRFSGRQFSNSRSEMNVSTLELGDSALYLCASSLKAETQYFGPGTRLLVL.